The sequence of this TCR beta chain was determined in a study of radiotherapy plus CTLA-4 blockade in lung cancer. Study results and limitations: Early clonal dynamics of blood T cells, together with interferon-beta, were reported as the best response predictor.

V shed 1 base and J 3 bases; nucleotides not matched to a gene: 7. The germline CDR1 and CDR2 sequences are MGHRA and YSYEKL. CDR3 size: 17 residues. Comment on this clone: The antigen is unknown.

Profiling relied on immunoSEQ multiplex PCR, and the TCRdb table lists in-frame clones only, not all of them. The sample includes 53,000 or so clones, about 88% seen only once; the top ten take less than 9.5%. V is TRBV4-1 and J is TRBJ1-5; TRBD1 matches at 9 bases. This sample comprised peripheral blood, obtained from a patient treated with radiotherapy plus ipilimumab. The clonotype comes from a human donor with non-small cell lung cancer whose response to radiotherapy plus ipilimumab could not be evaluated. CDR3 nucleotides: TGCGCCAGCAGCCAAGGCCCGACAGGGGGAAACAATCAGCCCCAGCATTTT. Translation: CASSQGPTGGNNQPQHF.